Listed here are 14 T cell receptor beta chains from one sample, sequenced in a study of blood T cell repertoires in COVID-19. Here immunoSEQ multiplex PCR was the method, and the copy in TCRdb shows in-frame clones only, minus some. The sample includes over 200,000 clones, about nine tenths seen only once; the top ten take under 13%. The sequenced material came from PBMCs or T cells enriched from blood (not recorded which). The receptor source for this set is a man aged 18 to 30 with acute COVID-19.

This clone was seen a single time. The gene calls are TRBV24-1 and TRBJ2-3; 11 positions agree with TRBD2. The V gene's germline CDR1 is KGHDR and CDR2 SFDVKD. V trimming: 4 bases; J trimming: 0 bases; junction bases outside the gene matches: 5. The CDR3 length is 17 residues. In DNA form, the CDR3 reads TGTGCCACCAGTGACCTCGGACTAGCGGGCAGCACAGATACGCAGTATTTT. Encoded protein: CATSDLGLAGSTDTQYF.

The rearrangement joins TRBV10-3 to TRBJ1-1; 7 positions agree with TRBD1. The CDR3 sequence is 15 residues long. Per the germline V gene, CDR1 is ENHRY and CDR2 is SYGVKD. Germline trimming cut 0 bases from V and 1 base from J; bases unmatched to any gene: 2. CDR3 nucleotides: TGTGCCATCAGTGAGTCTAGGACAGGGAACACTGAAGCTTTCTTT. It codes for CAISESRTGNTEAFF.

The rearrangement joins TRBV28 to TRBJ1-4; 9 nucleotides align to TRBD1. The CDR3 totals 17 residues. Looked up from germline, CDR1 is MDHEN and CDR2 is SYDVKM. J lost 7 bases, V lost 5 bases, and 14 bases had no gene match. The CDR3 sequence: CASSLGTEQGAVEKLFF. CDR3 DNA sequence: TGTGCCAGCAGTCTCGGGACTGAACAGGGGGCTGTTGAAAAACTGTTTTTT.

The chain combines TRBV9 with TRBJ2-1, with TRBD2 matching 9 bases. The germline gives CDR1 SGDLS, CDR2 YYNGEE. V shed 0 bases and J 4 bases; nucleotides not matched to a gene: 5. The length of the CDR3 is 16 residues. Written as DNA, the CDR3 is TGTGCCAGCAGCGTAGGGGTTAGCGGGAGTTACAATGAGCAGTTCTTC. It translates to CASSVGVSGSYNEQFF.

This clone was seen a single time. J is TRBJ2-7 and V is TRBV7-2; 7 bases are a match to TRBD1. Germline V gene lookup returns CDR1 SGHTA and CDR2 FQGNSA. The J segment lost 1 base and the V segment lost 1 base, leaving 7 bases of the junction unmatched. The CDR3 contains 16 residues. The CDR3 here is CASSLGTGEISYEQYF. The CDR3 bases are TGTGCCAGCAGCTTAGGCACAGGGGAGATATCCTACGAGCAGTACTTC. Supplemented by reference TRBV7-2 and TRBJ2-7, the full variable domain reads GAGVSQSPSNKVTEKGKDVELRCDPISGHTALYWYRQSLGQGLEFLIYFQGNSAPDKSGLPSDRFSAERTGGSVSTLTIQRTQQEDSAVYLCASSLGTGEISYEQYFGPGTRLTVT.

V gene TRBV9 combines with J gene TRBJ2-1, with D unclear. Looked up from germline, CDR1 is SGDLS and CDR2 is YYNGEE. Trimming cost V 4 bases and J 9 bases, with 14 bases left between them. The CDR3 has 13 amino acids. The CDR3: CASSPAYSGEQFF. CDR3 in DNA: TGTGCCAGCAGCCCCGCTTACTCGGGTGAGCAGTTCTTC.

Here the CDR3 reads CASSLFSGGNTIYF. The CDR3 DNA sequence: TGTGCCAGCAGTTTATTCTCCGGGGGAAACACCATATATTTT. V usage is TRBV28 and J usage is TRBJ1-3; no clear D. V was pared by 1 base and J by 4 bases, with 8 bases between. The CDR3 runs to 14 residues. CDR1 MDHEN and CDR2 SYDVKM come from the germline V gene.

In this sample, this clone turned up a few times. This chain links TRBV19 with TRBJ2-7, with TRBD2 as a possible D gene (5 bases). This CDR3 has 16 amino acids. V was shortened by 5 bases and J by 1 base, with 18 bases between the two germline ends. Germline V gene lookup returns CDR1 LNHDA and CDR2 SQIVND (reference sequence). CDR3 protein: CASSVREGGGSYEQYF. For the CDR3, the DNA is TGTGCCAGTAGTGTCCGCGAGGGCGGTGGATCCTACGAGCAGTACTTC.

The chain links TRBV29-1 to TRBJ2-7, with TRBD1 matching over 9 bases. In germline, CDR1 is SQVTM, CDR2 ANQGSEA. After removal of 3 bases from V and 2 bases from J, the junction contained 2 bases not matched to a gene. The CDR3 covers 13 residues. The CDR3 is CSVEGQGTYEQYF. DNA of the CDR3: TGCAGCGTTGAGGGACAGGGTACCTACGAGCAGTACTTC.

The rearrangement links TRBV28 to TRBJ2-4, with 12 bases that match TRBD2. The CDR3 has 17 residues. J lost 1 base, V lost 8 bases, and 9 bases had no gene match. Germline CDR1 and CDR2: MDHEN and SYDVKM. Written as DNA, the CDR3 is TGTGCCAGCTCGCCGGGACTAGCGGGTATTGCCAAAAACATTCAGTACTTC. It yields the protein CASSPGLAGIAKNIQYF.

The chain's CDR3 is CASSVSGSDYNEQFF. The CDR3 nucleotides read TGCGCCAGCAGCGTAAGCGGGAGCGACTACAATGAGCAGTTCTTC. This chain links TRBV10-1 with TRBJ2-1; 8 bases are a match to TRBD2. The CDR3 consists of 15 residues. V lost 6 bases to trimming and J lost 3 bases; unmatched junction nucleotides: 7. Germline CDR1 and CDR2: WNHNN and SYGVQD (reference sequence).

CDR3 sequence (DNA): TGTGCCAGCAGTGAAGACGGGGACAGGGAAGCTTTCTTT. This gives the protein CASSEDGDREAFF. The J gene is TRBJ1-1, the V gene TRBV6-1; TRBD1 aligns across 8 bases. The V segment lost 1 base and the J segment 8 bases; nucleotides outside the gene matches: 3. CDR1 and CDR2 (germline): MNHNS, SASEGT. This CDR3 has 13 residues.

The chain employs TRBV13 and TRBJ1-1; 7 bases are shared with TRBD1. The V segment lost 5 bases and the J segment 2 bases; nucleotides outside the gene matches: 5. Germline CDR1 and CDR2: PRHDT and FYEKMQ (reference sequence). The CDR3 extends over 14 amino acids. The CDR3 loop reads CASSMRQGNTEAFF. The CDR3 DNA reads TGTGCCAGCAGCATGAGACAGGGTAACACTGAAGCTTTCTTT.

V usage is TRBV28 and J usage is TRBJ2-1; possibly TRBD1 for D (6 bases). This CDR3 is 13 amino acids long. Germline CDR1 MDHEN, CDR2 SYDVKM. V lost 10 bases and J lost 5, with 15 bases in between. The CDR3 region is CATGTLPDNEQFF. In nucleotides, the CDR3 is TGTGCCACCGGGACACTCCCGGACAATGAGCAGTTCTTC.